A single sample is the source of the 15 T cell receptor beta chains below, sequenced in a study of cytomegalovirus exposure and HLA in healthy donors. It was with 60 Vbeta and 13 Jbeta primers that the PCR ran. Repertoires were generated with immunoSEQ multiplex PCR, while TCRdb's copy carries only in-frame clones and drops some. The sample contains approximately 190,000 clones, more than 75% of which appear only once. Sequencing was performed on PBMCs. The source is a man aged 35 to 55 in good health and CMV-seropositive.

This sequence joins TRBV27 and TRBJ2-7, with no clear D. Germline-derived CDR1 and CDR2 are MNHEY and SMNVEV (reference sequence). Trimming left V 1 base short and J 3 bases short, with 10 bases between. The CDR3 contains 14 residues. The CDR3 loop is CASSLYGTSYEQYF. CDR3 sequence (DNA): TGTGCCAGCAGTTTATATGGCACAAGCTACGAGCAGTACTTC.

The gene calls are TRBV7-6 and TRBJ2-7; no clear D. The CDR3 has 14 amino acids. V shed 1 base and J shed 0 bases, with 7 bases lying between them. Germline V CDR1 and CDR2: SGHVS, FNYEAQ. CDR3 nucleotide sequence: TGTGCCAGCAGCTTAGGCGCCAACTCCTACGAGCAGTACTTC. Its protein is CASSLGANSYEQYF.

The rearrangement links TRBV28 to TRBJ2-7; D perhaps matches TRBD1 (6 bases). The germline CDR1 and CDR2 sequences are MDHEN and SYDVKM. The CDR3 has 13 residues. Deletions cut 2 bases from V and 4 bases from J, with 9 bases between. As DNA, the CDR3 is TGTGCCAGCAGTTTAGACAGGCCTTACGAGCAGTACTTC. It yields the protein CASSLDRPYEQYF.

This chain joins TRBV28 and TRBJ1-2; 12 bases are shared with TRBD1. The CDR3 has 16 residues. CDR1 is MDHEN, CDR2 SYDVKM, per germline. Germline trimming cut 5 bases from V and 4 bases from J; bases unmatched to any gene: 8. The CDR3 protein is CASSQGQGARGYGYTF. CDR3 in DNA: TGTGCCAGCAGTCAGGGACAGGGGGCGAGGGGCTATGGCTACACCTTC.

J is TRBJ2-7 and V is TRBV27; 7 nucleotides line up with TRBD1. The CDR3 has 14 amino acids. The germline V gene encodes CDR1 MNHEY and CDR2 SMNVEV (reference sequence). The ends lost 6 bases at V and 1 base at J; junction bases unmatched: 6. CDR3 region: CASSPGDRSYEQYF. In DNA, the CDR3 is TGTGCCAGCAGCCCCGGGGACAGATCCTACGAGCAGTACTTC.

This chain links TRBV19 with TRBJ1-6, with 10 positions matching TRBD1. With 5 bases clipped from V and 7 bases from J, the junction kept 5 bases outside the gene matches. This CDR3 region has 15 residues. Germline CDR1 reads LNHDA; CDR2 reads SQIVND (reference sequence). The CDR3 sequence is CASSAGTGVNSPLHF. The CDR3 bases are TGTGCCAGTAGTGCCGGGACAGGGGTAAATTCACCCCTCCACTTT.

This chain joins TRBV28 and TRBJ1-5, with D tentatively TRBD1 (5 bases). The CDR3 covers 13 residues. Trimming shortened V by 7 bases and J by 7 bases, and 14 bases separated the two germline ends. Germline-derived CDR1 and CDR2 are MDHEN and SYDVKM. CDR3 DNA: TGTGCCAGCAACGAGGTGGGGGGACAGCCCCAGCATTTT. This sequence encodes CASNEVGGQPQHF.

This clone came up a few times. The chain is built from TRBV4-1 and TRBJ2-3, with D possibly being TRBD1 (6 bases). Trimming took off 3 bases at V and 6 bases at J, with 13 bases between the two ends. Germline assignment: CDR1 MGHRA and CDR2 YSYEKL. This CDR3 spans 14 amino acids. The CDR3 nucleotides are TGCGCCAGCAGCCAGGCAGGGGTTGGGGATACGCAGTATTTT. Protein sequence: CASSQAGVGDTQYF.

The CDR3 DNA reads as TGTGCCAGCAGCTTACTAGCGGGAGAAAGGGCAGATACGCAGTATTTT. Translated, it gives CASSLLAGERADTQYF. The chain carries TRBV11-2 and TRBJ2-3; TRBD2 agrees at 10 bases. V shed 2 bases, J shed 4 bases, and the junction held 6 bases outside the gene matches. The germline V gene encodes CDR1 SGHAT and CDR2 FQNNGV. The length of the CDR3 is 16 residues. Based on the CDR3 plus reference TRBV11-2 and TRBJ2-3, the full variable domain is EAGVAQSPRYKIIEKRQSVAFWCNPISGHATLYWYQQILGQGPKLLIQFQNNGVVDDSQLPKDRFSAERLKGVDSTLKIQPAKLEDSAVYLCASSLLAGERADTQYFGPGTRLTVL.

This sequence joins TRBV6-6 and TRBJ1-5; D is perhaps TRBD1 (6 bases). Between the trimmed V and J ends, which lost 7 bases and 4 bases, there was a span of 11 bases. The CDR3 is 13 residues long. In germline, CDR1 is MNHNY, CDR2 SVGAGI (reference sequence). CDR3 amino acids: CASKNQGNQPQHF. The CDR3 DNA is TGTGCCAGCAAAAACCAGGGGAATCAGCCCCAGCATTTT.

The genes are TRBV27 and TRBJ1-5; TRBD1 matches at 8 bases. The V and J ends lost 2 bases and 9 bases, in that order; junction bases with no gene match: 6. The CDR3 contains 14 residues. The germline V gene encodes CDR1 MNHEY and CDR2 SMNVEV (reference sequence). The CDR3 DNA follows: TGTGCCAGCAGTTTAGGGACAGGAGGCTTGCCCCAGCATTTT. Protein: CASSLGTGGLPQHF.

V usage is TRBV29-1 and J usage is TRBJ2-1; D ambiguous. Trimming shortened V by 5 bases and J by 0 bases, and 8 bases separated the two germline ends. Germline V gene sequence: CDR1 SQVTM, CDR2 ANQGSEA. The CDR3 is 13 residues long. The CDR3 sequence is CSVRESSYNEQFF. The CDR3, as DNA: TGCAGCGTTAGAGAAAGCTCCTACAATGAGCAGTTCTTC.

The chain employs TRBV6-6 and TRBJ2-2; 7 bases map to TRBD2. The CDR3 contains 14 residues. Per the germline V gene, CDR1 is MNHNY and CDR2 is SVGAGI (reference sequence). The V gene end was trimmed by 6 bases and the J gene end by 1 base; junction bases not matched to a gene: 2. The CDR3 reads CASRPSGNTGELFF. CDR3 DNA: TGTGCCAGCAGGCCTAGCGGGAACACCGGGGAGCTGTTTTTT.

This rearrangement joins TRBV5-4 to TRBJ1-1; 9 nucleotides agree with TRBD1. Germline V gene data show CDR1 as SGHNT and CDR2 as YYREEE (reference sequence). J lost 8 bases, V lost 4 bases, and 6 bases had no gene match. The CDR3 extends over 13 amino acids. As DNA, the CDR3 is TGTGCCAGCAGCCCGACAGGGGGTGGAGAAGCTTTCTTT. Protein: CASSPTGGGEAFF.

This clone was recorded only once. The rearrangement uses TRBV9 and TRBJ2-3; 7 bases fit TRBD2. This CDR3 spans 15 amino acids. Germline V lookup: CDR1 SGDLS, CDR2 YYNGEE. The trim removed 4 bases at V and 2 bases at J, leaving 7 bases unmatched. CDR3 protein: CASSPRGTYTDTQYF. The CDR3, as DNA: TGTGCCAGCAGCCCGCGGGGGACCTACACAGATACGCAGTATTTT.